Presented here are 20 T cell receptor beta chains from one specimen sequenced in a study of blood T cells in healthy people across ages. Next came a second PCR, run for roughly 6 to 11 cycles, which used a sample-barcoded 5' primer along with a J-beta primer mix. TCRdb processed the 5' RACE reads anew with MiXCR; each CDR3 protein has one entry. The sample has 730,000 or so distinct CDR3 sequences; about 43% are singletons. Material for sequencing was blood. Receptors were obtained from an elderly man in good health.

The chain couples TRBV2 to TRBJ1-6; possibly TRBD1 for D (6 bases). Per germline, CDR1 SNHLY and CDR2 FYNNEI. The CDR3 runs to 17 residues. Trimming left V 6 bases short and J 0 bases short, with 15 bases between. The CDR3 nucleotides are TGTGCCAGCAGAGGAGGCCAGGGGTCCTCCTATAATTCACCCCTCCACTTT. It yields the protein CASRGGQGSSYNSPLHF.

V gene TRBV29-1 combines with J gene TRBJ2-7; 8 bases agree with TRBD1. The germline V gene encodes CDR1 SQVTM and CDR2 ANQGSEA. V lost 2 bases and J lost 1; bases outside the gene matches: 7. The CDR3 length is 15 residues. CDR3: CSVELDRDSSYEQYF. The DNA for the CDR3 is TGCAGCGTTGAACTGGACAGGGACTCTTCCTACGAGCAGTACTTC.

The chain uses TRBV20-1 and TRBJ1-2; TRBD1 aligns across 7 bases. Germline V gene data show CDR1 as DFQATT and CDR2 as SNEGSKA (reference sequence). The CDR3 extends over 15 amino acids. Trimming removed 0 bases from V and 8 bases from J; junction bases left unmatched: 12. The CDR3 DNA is TGCAGTGCTAGAGATTACGGAGGGGGCGCGAAGGGCTACACCTTC. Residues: CSARDYGGGAKGYTF.

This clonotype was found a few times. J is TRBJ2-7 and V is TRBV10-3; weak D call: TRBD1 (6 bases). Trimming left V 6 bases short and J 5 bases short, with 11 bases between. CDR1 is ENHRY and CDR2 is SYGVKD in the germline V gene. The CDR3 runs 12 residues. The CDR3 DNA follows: TGTGCCATCAGGACTACAGGGAACGAGCAGTACTTC. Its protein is CAIRTTGNEQYF.

CDR3 amino acids: CASSRSGGYGYTF. The CDR3 bases are TGTGCCAGCAGCCGGTCGGGGGGCTATGGCTACACCTTC. This chain links TRBV7-2 with TRBJ1-2; a weak D match, TRBD1 (5 bases). V lost 5 bases and J lost 4, with 11 bases in between. Germline CDR1 and CDR2: SGHTA and FQGNSA. This CDR3 is built from 13 residues.

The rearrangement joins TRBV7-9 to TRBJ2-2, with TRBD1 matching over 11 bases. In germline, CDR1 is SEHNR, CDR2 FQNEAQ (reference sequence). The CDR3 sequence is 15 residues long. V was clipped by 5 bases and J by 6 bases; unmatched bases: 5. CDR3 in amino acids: CASSPGQGAPGELFF. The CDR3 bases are TGTGCCAGCAGCCCCGGACAGGGGGCCCCCGGGGAGCTGTTTTTT.

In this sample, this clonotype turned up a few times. The DNA of the CDR3 is TGTGCCAGCAGCGACCCGACAGGGGGCTTAGGAGAGACCCAGTACTTC. Its protein product is CASSDPTGGLGETQYF. This chain links TRBV6-2 or TRBV6-3 with TRBJ2-5; 10 bases map to TRBD1. V trimming: 6 bases; J trimming: 4 bases; junction bases outside the gene matches: 11. Germline-derived CDR1 and CDR2 are MNHEY and SVGEGT. The CDR3 has 16 residues.

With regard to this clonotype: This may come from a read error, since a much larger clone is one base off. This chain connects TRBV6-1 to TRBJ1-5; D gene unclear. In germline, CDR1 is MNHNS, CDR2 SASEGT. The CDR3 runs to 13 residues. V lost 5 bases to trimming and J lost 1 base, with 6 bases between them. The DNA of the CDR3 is TGTGCCAGCAGTAAAAGGAGCAATCAGCCCCAGCATTTT. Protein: CASSKRSNQPQHF.

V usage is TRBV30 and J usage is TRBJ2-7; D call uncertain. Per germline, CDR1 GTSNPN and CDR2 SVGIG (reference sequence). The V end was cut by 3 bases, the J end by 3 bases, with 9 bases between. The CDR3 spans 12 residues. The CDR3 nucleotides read TGTGCCTGGAGCAGGCAGGTCTACGAGCAGTACTTC. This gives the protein CAWSRQVYEQYF.

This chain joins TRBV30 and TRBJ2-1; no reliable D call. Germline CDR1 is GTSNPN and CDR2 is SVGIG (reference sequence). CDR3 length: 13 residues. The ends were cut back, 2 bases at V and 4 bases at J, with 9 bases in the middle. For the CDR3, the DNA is TGTGCCTGGAGTTCTGGGGAATACAATGAGCAGTTCTTC. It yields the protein CAWSSGEYNEQFF.

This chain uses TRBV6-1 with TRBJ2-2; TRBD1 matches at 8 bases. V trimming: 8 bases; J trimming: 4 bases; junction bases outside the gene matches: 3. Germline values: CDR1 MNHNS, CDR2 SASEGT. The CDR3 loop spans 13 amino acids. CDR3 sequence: CASPDRATGELFF. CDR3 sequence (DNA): TGTGCCAGCCCGGACAGGGCCACCGGGGAGCTGTTTTTT.

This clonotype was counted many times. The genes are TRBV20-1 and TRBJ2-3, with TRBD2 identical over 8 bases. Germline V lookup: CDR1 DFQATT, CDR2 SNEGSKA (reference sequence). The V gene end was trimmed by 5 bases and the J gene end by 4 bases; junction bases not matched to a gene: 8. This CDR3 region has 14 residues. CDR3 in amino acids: CSAPGLAPADTQYF. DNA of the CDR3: TGCAGTGCTCCCGGACTAGCTCCCGCAGATACGCAGTATTTT.

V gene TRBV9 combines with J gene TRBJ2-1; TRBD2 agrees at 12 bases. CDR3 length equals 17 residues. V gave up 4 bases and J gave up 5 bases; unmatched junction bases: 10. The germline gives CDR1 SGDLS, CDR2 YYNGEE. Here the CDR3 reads CASSRTTSGRNDNEQFF. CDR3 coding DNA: TGTGCCAGCAGCAGAACAACTAGCGGGAGGAACGACAATGAGCAGTTCTTC.

The CDR3: CASSPSSRGARNSPLHF. In DNA form, the CDR3 reads TGTGCCAGCAGTCCTTCTAGTAGGGGGGCGCGGAATTCACCCCTCCACTTT. This sequence joins TRBV27 and TRBJ1-6, with a tentative D call TRBD1 (6 bases). V was shortened by 5 bases and J by 7 bases, with 21 bases between the two germline ends. There are 17 residues in the CDR3. Germline loops: CDR1 MNHEY, CDR2 SMNVEV (reference sequence).

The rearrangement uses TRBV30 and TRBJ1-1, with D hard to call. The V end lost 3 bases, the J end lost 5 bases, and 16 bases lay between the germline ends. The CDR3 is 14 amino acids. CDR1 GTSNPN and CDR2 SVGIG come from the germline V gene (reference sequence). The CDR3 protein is CAWSQWGGRTEAFF. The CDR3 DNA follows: TGTGCCTGGAGCCAGTGGGGTGGACGAACTGAAGCTTTCTTT.

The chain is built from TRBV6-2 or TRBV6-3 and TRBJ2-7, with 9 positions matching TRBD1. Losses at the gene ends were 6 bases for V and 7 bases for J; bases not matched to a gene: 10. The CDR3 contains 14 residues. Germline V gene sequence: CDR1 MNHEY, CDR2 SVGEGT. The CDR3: CASRTGQGYNEQYF. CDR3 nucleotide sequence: TGTGCCAGCAGAACTGGACAGGGGTACAATGAGCAGTACTTC.

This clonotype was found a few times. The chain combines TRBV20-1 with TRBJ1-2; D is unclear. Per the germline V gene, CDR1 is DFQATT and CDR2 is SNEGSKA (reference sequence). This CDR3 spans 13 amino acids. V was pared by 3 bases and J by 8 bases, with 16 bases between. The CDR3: CSASQTQTSGYTF. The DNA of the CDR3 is TGCAGTGCTAGTCAGACTCAAACGTCCGGCTACACCTTC.

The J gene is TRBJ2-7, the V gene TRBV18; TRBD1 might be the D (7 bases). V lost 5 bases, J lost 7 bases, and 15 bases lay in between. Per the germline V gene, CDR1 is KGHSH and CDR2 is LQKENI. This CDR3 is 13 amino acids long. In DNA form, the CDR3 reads TGTGCCAGCTCAGGGGGGACAGTAAATGAGCAGTACTTC. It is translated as CASSGGTVNEQYF. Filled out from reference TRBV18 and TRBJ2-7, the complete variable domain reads NAGVMQNPRHLVRRRGQEARLRCSPMKGHSHVYWYRQLPEEGLKFMVYLQKENIIDESGMPKERFSAEFPKEGPSILRIQQVVRGDSAAYFCASSGGTVNEQYFGPGTRLTVT.

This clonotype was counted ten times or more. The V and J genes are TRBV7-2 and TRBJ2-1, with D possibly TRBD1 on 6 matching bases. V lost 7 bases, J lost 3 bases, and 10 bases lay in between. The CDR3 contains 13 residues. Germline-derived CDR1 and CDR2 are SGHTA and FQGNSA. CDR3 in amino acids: CASKLDSYNEQFF. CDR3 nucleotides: TGTGCCAGCAAACTGGACAGCTACAATGAGCAGTTCTTC. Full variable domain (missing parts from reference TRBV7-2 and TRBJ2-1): GAGVSQSPSNKVTEKGKDVELRCDPISGHTALYWYRQSLGQGLEFLIYFQGNSAPDKSGLPSDRFSAERTGGSVSTLTIQRTQQEDSAVYLCASKLDSYNEQFFGPGTRLTVL.

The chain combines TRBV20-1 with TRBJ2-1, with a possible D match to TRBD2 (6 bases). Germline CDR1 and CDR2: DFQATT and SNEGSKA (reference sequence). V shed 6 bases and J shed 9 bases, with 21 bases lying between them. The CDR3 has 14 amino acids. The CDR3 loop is CSATLGLGGVEQFF. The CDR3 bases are TGCAGTGCCACCTTGGGACTGGGCGGAGTTGAGCAGTTCTTC.